The T cell receptor (beta chain) under discussion was sequenced for a study of T-cell reconstitution after alpha-beta-depleted transplantation in children. Molecular barcoding with unique molecular identifiers was used for the TCRbeta library. TCRdb reanalysed the PCR reads using MiXCR and keeps one entry per CDR3 protein. Altogether roughly 500,000 distinct CDR3 sequences are present, 32% being singletons, with the ten largest covering approximately 2.3%. From germline, CDR1 is SGHVS and CDR2 FNYEAQ. The CDR3 runs 18 residues. The V gene end was trimmed by 2 bases and the J gene end by 2 bases; junction bases not matched to a gene: 13.

The rearrangement joins TRBV7-6 to TRBJ2-3; 7 bases are a match to TRBD2. This material consisted of PBMCs from the stem cell graft donor, taken from the stem cell graft. The source is a human donor who donated a stem cell graft to a child with aplastic anemia. CDR3 residues: CASSLYPASGELTDTQYF. CDR3 in DNA: TGTGCCAGCAGCTTATACCCGGCTAGCGGAGAACTCACAGATACGCAGTATTTT.